This T cell receptor beta chain was sequenced for a study of blood T cell repertoires in COVID-19. The V and J ends lost 0 bases and 4 bases, in that order; junction bases with no gene match: 8. This CDR3 has 16 amino acids. Profiled with immunoSEQ multiplex PCR; TCRdb holds only in-frame clones, not every one. This table has about 250,000 clones, around 90% appearing once. The sequencing input was PBMCs or T cells enriched from blood (not recorded which). The TCR originated in a woman in her 40s who had been exposed to COVID-19. This chain connects TRBV23-1 to TRBJ2-7, with 8 bases fitting TRBD1. TRBV23-1 is reported as an ORF; its role is uncertain. The CDR3 region has the DNA TGCGCCAGCAGTCAATCTCGGGCAGGGGGCCCATACGAGCAGTACTTC. Translated: CASSQSRAGGPYEQYF.